The source of this T cell receptor beta chain is a study of T-cell memory formation after mild COVID-19. Study summary: Across donors, TCR clusters were largely donor specific. General study results and limits: Whereas later expanders leaned CD4+, clones contracting day 15 to 85 showed a balanced CD4/CD8 makeup. For second-wave clones that peaked at day 37, SARS-CoV-2 specificity went unverified.

TCR alpha and TCR beta cDNA libraries with sample barcodes and UMIs came from 5'RACE using constant-segment primers. Each CDR3 protein gets one entry after TCRdb re-called the 5' RACE reads with MiXCR. The sample lists some 600,000 distinct CDR3 sequences, about 18% occurring once. On this clonotype: Its target is unknown.

CDR1 and CDR2 (germline): MNHNY, SVGAGI (reference sequence). The CDR3 is made up of 16 amino acids. V was clipped by 2 bases and J by 0 bases, with 11 bases between them. This sequence joins TRBV6-6 and TRBJ1-3; D not resolved. The sequencing input was PBMCs or a T cell subset sorted from them (not recorded which). The sequence derives from an adult woman who had mild COVID-19 (a few samples of this study predate the infection). Cell type and time point are not known. The CDR3 DNA sequence: TGTGCCAGCAGTTACGGAAGGAGCAGCTCTGGAAACACCATATATTTT. Its translation is CASSYGRSSSGNTIYF.